One sample yielded the 10 T cell receptor beta chains listed below, sequenced in a study of beta chain features in type 1 diabetes. The study reverse transcribed the entire isolated RNA, so it sequenced expressed TCRB transcripts. Profiling relied on immunoSEQ multiplex PCR, and the TCRdb table lists in-frame clones only, not all of them. Of approximately 160,000 clones in the sample, over 7.5% were seen once. The material sequenced was central memory CD4+ T cells from blood. The receptors come from a woman aged 18-29 years in good health.

The chain combines TRBV19 with TRBJ2-2; tentative D call: TRBD2 (6 bases). CDR3 length: 15 amino acids. Per the germline V gene, CDR1 is LNHDA and CDR2 is SQIVND (reference sequence). V gave up 7 bases and J gave up 6 bases, with 18 bases separating them. In nucleotides, the CDR3 is TGTGCCAGTATCCGGGTAGCGGAAAGGGCCGGGGAGCTGTTTTTT. This sequence encodes CASIRVAERAGELFF.

This clone was counted many times. J is TRBJ1-2 and V is TRBV14; D may be TRBD1 (6 bases). The germline gives CDR1 SGHDN, CDR2 FVKESK. CDR3 length: 18 amino acids. V lost 5 bases and J 0 bases, leaving 22 bases between the germline ends. The CDR3 protein is CASSNRGGAAAANYGYTF. The CDR3, as DNA: TGTGCCAGCAGCAATCGCGGGGGCGCGGCAGCCGCTAACTATGGCTACACCTTC.

The chain joins TRBV9 to TRBJ2-5; perhaps TRBD1 as D (5 bases). The length of the CDR3 is 13 residues. Trimming cost V 2 bases and J 2 bases, with 7 bases left between them. Germline CDR1 and CDR2: SGDLS and YYNGEE. This CDR3 is CASSVQGQETQYF. As DNA, the CDR3 is TGTGCCAGCAGCGTCCAGGGTCAAGAGACCCAGTACTTC.

The V call is TRBV9, the J call TRBJ2-3, with TRBD2 matching over 9 bases. J was trimmed by 5 bases and V by 4 bases; bases with no gene match: 8. Germline V gene sequence: CDR1 SGDLS, CDR2 YYNGEE. The CDR3 sequence is 15 residues long. CDR3 sequence (DNA): TGTGCCAGCAGCCCTCTCTTTAGCGGGGGAGATACGCAGTATTTT. This translates into CASSPLFSGGDTQYF.

This clone was observed a few times. CDR3 sequence (DNA): TGTGCCAGCGGTTCCGACAGATCCTACGAGCAGTACTTC. Its translation: CASGSDRSYEQYF. The genes are TRBV9 and TRBJ2-7; TRBD1 might be the D (5 bases). Germline V gene data show CDR1 as SGDLS and CDR2 as YYNGEE. V was pared by 7 bases and J by 1 base, with 12 bases between. This CDR3 is built from 13 residues.

The rearrangement uses TRBV11-3 and TRBJ1-1; no reliable D call. V lost 3 bases, J lost 1 base, and 6 bases lay in between. CDR3 length: 13 residues. The germline gives CDR1 SGHNT, CDR2 YENEEA. CDR3 region: CASSFTGNTEAFF. CDR3 bases: TGTGCCAGCAGCTTTACTGGGAACACTGAAGCTTTCTTT.

The chain uses TRBV2 and TRBJ2-3; D unclear. Germline V gene sequence: CDR1 SNHLY, CDR2 FYNNEI. The length of the CDR3 is 15 residues. Trimming took 1 base from V and 2 from J, leaving 10 bases between them. CDR3 residues: CASSEEIVSTDTQYF. The CDR3 nucleotides are TGTGCCAGCAGTGAAGAAATTGTCTCCACAGATACGCAGTATTTT.

This clone was picked up a small number of times. This chain uses TRBV7-9 with TRBJ2-7; the match to TRBD1 covers 8 bases. The CDR3 has 13 residues. Germline V CDR1 and CDR2: SEHNR, FQNEAQ (reference sequence). J lost 4 bases, V lost 11 bases, and 10 bases had no gene match. CDR3: CAVLGTGSYEQYF. The CDR3 bases are TGTGCCGTCCTCGGGACAGGTAGTTACGAGCAGTACTTC.

The table lists this clone with a few counts. At one end, the junction sequence differs from germline, possibly due to a read error. CDR3 DNA sequence: TGTGCCAGCAGCCTAGCGGCCGTTAGCGGGGGGGCCGAAGAGCAGTACTTC. It encodes CASSLAAVSGGAEEQYF. J is TRBJ2-7 and V is TRBV7-2; TRBD2 matches at 11 bases. The germline V gene encodes CDR1 SGHTA and CDR2 FQGNSA. The length of the CDR3 is 17 residues.

This clone was recorded a few times. This chain links TRBV5-1 with TRBJ1-2; 9 positions agree with TRBD1. Germline V gives CDR1 SGHRS, CDR2 YFSETQ. The CDR3 extends over 14 amino acids. Trimming cost V 0 bases and J 3 bases; bases outside gene matches: 0. The DNA for the CDR3 is TGCGCCAGCAGCTTGGGACAGGGGGACTATGGCTACACCTTC. This codes for CASSLGQGDYGYTF. The full variable domain, rest sourced from reference TRBV5-1 and TRBJ1-2, is KAGVTQTPRYLIKTRGQQVTLSCSPISGHRSVSWYQQTPGQGLQFLFEYFSETQRNKGNFPGRFSGRQFSNSRSEMNVSTLELGDSALYLCASSLGQGDYGYTFGSGTRLTVV.